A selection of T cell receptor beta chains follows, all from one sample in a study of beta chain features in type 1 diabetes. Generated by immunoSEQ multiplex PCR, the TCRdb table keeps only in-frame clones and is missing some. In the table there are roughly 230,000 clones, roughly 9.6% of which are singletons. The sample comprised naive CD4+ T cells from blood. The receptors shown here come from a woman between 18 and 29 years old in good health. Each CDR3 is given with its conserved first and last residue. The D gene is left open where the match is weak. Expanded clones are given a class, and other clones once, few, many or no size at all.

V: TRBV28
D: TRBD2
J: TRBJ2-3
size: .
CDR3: CASSPKRENTDTQYF
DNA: TGTGCCAGCAGCCCGAAGCGGGAGAACACAGATACGCAGTATTTT

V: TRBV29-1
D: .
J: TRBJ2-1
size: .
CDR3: CSVVRTGNEQFF
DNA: TGCAGCGTTGTACGAACAGGGAATGAGCAGTTCTTC

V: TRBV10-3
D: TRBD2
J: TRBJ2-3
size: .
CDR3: CATETSGGDTQYF
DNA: TGTGCCACCGAGACTAGCGGGGGAGATACGCAGTATTTT

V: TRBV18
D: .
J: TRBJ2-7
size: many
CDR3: CASSGLRPYEQYF
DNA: TGTGCCAGCTCGGGACTGAGGCCCTACGAGCAGTACTTC

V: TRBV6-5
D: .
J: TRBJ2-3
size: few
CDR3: CASRRGSTDTQYF
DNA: TGTGCCAGCCGGAGAGGGAGCACAGATACGCAGTATTTT

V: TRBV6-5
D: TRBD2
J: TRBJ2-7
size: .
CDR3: CASRFFGRAQEQYF
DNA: TGTGCCAGCCGGTTTTTCGGGAGGGCCCAGGAGCAGTACTTC

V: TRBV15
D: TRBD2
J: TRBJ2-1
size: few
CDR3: CATSRGASGSGWDNEQFF
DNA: TGTGCCACCAGCAGAGGGGCTAGCGGGAGTGGATGGGACAATGAGCAGTTCTTC

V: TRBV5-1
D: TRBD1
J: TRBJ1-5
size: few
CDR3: CASSPGTGIGQPQHF
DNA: TGCGCCAGCAGCCCGGGGACAGGGATCGGTCAGCCCCAGCATTTT

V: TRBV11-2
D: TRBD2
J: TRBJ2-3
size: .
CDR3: CASSLGTSGSTDTQYF
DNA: TGTGCCAGCAGCTTAGGGACTAGCGGTAGCACAGATACGCAGTATTTT

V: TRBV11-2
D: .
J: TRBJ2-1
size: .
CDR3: CASRRIGGGNEQFF
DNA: TGTGCCAGCAGAAGAATAGGGGGGGGCAATGAGCAGTTCTTC

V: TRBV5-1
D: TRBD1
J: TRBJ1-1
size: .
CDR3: CASSNRTGNTEAFF
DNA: TGCGCCAGCAGCAACCGGACAGGCAACACTGAAGCTTTCTTT

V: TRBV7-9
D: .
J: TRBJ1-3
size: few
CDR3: CASSLEHPSGNTIYF
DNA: TGTGCCAGCAGCTTAGAACACCCCTCTGGAAACACCATATATTTT

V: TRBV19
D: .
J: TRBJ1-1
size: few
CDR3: CASSIELGSEAFF
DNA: TGTGCCAGTAGTATAGAACTCGGGTCTGAAGCTTTCTTT

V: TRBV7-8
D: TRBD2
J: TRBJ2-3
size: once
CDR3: CASVAGDTDTQYF
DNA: TGTGCCAGCGTCGCGGGAGACACAGATACGCAGTATTTT

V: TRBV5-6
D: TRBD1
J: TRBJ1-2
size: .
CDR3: CASSYRDRGRAEGYTF
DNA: TGTGCCAGCAGCTACCGGGACAGGGGGCGCGCAGAAGGCTACACCTTC

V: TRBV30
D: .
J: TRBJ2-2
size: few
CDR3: CAWSVGRNTGELFF
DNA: TGTGCCTGGAGTGTGGGGAGGAACACCGGGGAGCTGTTTTTT